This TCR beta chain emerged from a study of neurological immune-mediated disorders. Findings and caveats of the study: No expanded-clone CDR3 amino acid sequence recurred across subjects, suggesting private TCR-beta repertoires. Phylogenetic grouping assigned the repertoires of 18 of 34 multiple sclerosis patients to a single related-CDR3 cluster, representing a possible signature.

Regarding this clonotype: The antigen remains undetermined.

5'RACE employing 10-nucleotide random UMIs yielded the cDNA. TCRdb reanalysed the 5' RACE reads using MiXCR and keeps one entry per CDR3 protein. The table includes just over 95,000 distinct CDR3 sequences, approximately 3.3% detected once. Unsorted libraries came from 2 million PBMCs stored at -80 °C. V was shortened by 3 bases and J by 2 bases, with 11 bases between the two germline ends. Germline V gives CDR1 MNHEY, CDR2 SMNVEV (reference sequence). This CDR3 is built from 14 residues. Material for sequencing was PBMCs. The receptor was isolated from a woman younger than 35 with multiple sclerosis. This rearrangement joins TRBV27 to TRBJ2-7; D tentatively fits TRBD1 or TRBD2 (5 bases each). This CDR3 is CASSFNMGAYEQYF. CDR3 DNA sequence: TGTGCCAGCAGTTTTAACATGGGGGCCTACGAGCAGTACTTC.